A selection of T cell receptor beta chains follows, all from one sample in a study of control samples from healthy donors and cancer patients. Clones were read by immunoSEQ multiplex PCR, and TCRdb kept only the in-frame ones, dropping some. Here the sample spans about 89,000 clones, about 85% being singletons. The specimen sequenced was blood. These receptor sequences come from a woman between 40 and 55 years old in good health. Both conserved end residues are part of each CDR3.

TRBV16	TRBJ2-2	CASSQARNLGAGELFF
TRBV9	TRBJ2-7	CASSKRAESSYEQYF
TRBV18	TRBJ1-1	CASSGGQSNTEAFF
TRBV6-1	TRBJ1-4	CASSEHLGGGVEKLFF
TRBV6-1	TRBJ1-1	CASSEFRGEAFF
TRBV4-3	TRBJ1-4	CASSQVGGSTNEKLFF
TRBV6-4	TRBJ1-2	CASSPTGQGSYTF
TRBV3-1/TRBV3-2	TRBJ2-3	CASSDTQGVSTDTQYF
TRBV30	TRBJ1-1	CAWTDRVNTEAFF
TRBV5-1	TRBJ1-2	CASSTDNYGYTF
TRBV6-1	TRBJ2-7	CASSAIRGTNPSYEQYF
TRBV7-2	TRBJ1-4	CASSLEPNEKLFF
TRBV6-5	TRBJ2-1	CASGGYNEQFF
TRBV7-2	TRBJ1-2	CASSLVPFPGQGIGGYTF
TRBV25-1	TRBJ1-4	CASMRQGGSEKLFF
TRBV19	TRBJ2-5	CASSAIGTGLETQYF